The TCR beta chain under discussion was sequenced for a study of blood T cell repertoires in COVID-19. J gave up 6 bases and V 3 bases, and 6 bases lay outside the gene matches. This CDR3 is built from 15 residues. Germline assignment: CDR1 SGHTA and CDR2 FQGNSA. Assay: immunoSEQ multiplex PCR; the TCRdb copy retains only in-frame clones and omits some. The table includes some 400,000 clones, around nine tenths detected once. The chain has TRBV7-2 and TRBJ2-1; TRBD1 matches 9 bases. The sequence derives from a woman aged 25 to 45 who had recovered from COVID-19. Sequenced: PBMCs or T cells enriched from blood (not recorded which). As DNA, the CDR3 is TGTGCCAGCAGCTTCGGGACAGGGACAATCAATGAGCAGTTCTTC. Translation: CASSFGTGTINEQFF.